This passage covers 27 T cell receptor beta chains from one sample sequenced in a study of beta chain features in type 1 diabetes. As every portion of the isolated RNA was reverse transcribed, the sequencing read expressed TCRB transcripts. The data were produced by immunoSEQ multiplex PCR, yet TCRdb's version contains in-frame clones alone and is incomplete. This table holds more than 60,000 clones, roughly three fifths found once. Sequenced: Tregs from blood. Receptor source: a young woman in good health.

This sequence joins TRBV2 and TRBJ2-7; TRBD2 matches 8 bases. In germline, CDR1 is SNHLY, CDR2 FYNNEI. The junction had 9 bases not matched to a gene; V was cut back by 11 bases and J by 3 bases. This CDR3 has 13 residues. The CDR3 DNA sequence: TGTGCCCTCGGCGGGGGGACCATCTACGAGCAGTACTTC. Its translation is CALGGGTIYEQYF.

The rearrangement joins TRBV7-3 to TRBJ2-7; 7 bases map to TRBD2. Germline V lookup: CDR1 SGHTA, CDR2 FQGTGA. With V trimmed by 2 bases and J by 3 bases, 7 bases remained unmatched. The CDR3 covers 15 residues. This CDR3 reads CASSLLAGGIYEQYF. CDR3 nucleotide sequence: TGTGCCAGCAGCTTATTAGCCGGGGGGATCTACGAGCAGTACTTC.

This chain joins TRBV30 and TRBJ2-3; 8 positions agree with TRBD1. This CDR3 region has 17 residues. Per the germline V gene, CDR1 is GTSNPN and CDR2 is SVGIG (reference sequence). V trimming: 2 bases; J trimming: 0 bases; junction bases outside the gene matches: 10. In DNA, the CDR3 is TGTGCCTGGAGTACAGTCTGGACAGGGCGAAGCACAGATACGCAGTATTTT. As protein: CAWSTVWTGRSTDTQYF.

The chain has TRBV2 and TRBJ2-5; no firm D call. The CDR3 covers 12 residues. V lost 6 bases, J lost 7 bases, and 12 bases lay in between. Germline V gives CDR1 SNHLY, CDR2 FYNNEI. For the CDR3, the DNA is TGTGCCAGCAGCGCCCCCGGTGGGACCCAGTACTTC. Translating gives CASSAPGGTQYF.

This clone was counted only a few times. The chain carries TRBV4-1 and TRBJ1-6; a weak D match, TRBD1 (5 bases). Germline V CDR1 and CDR2: MGHRA, YSYEKL. V was pared by 1 base and J by 7 bases, with 8 bases between. The CDR3 consists of 14 residues. The CDR3 DNA sequence: TGCGCCAGCAGCCAAGTAGGGGCGAATTCACCCCTCCACTTT. It translates to CASSQVGANSPLHF.

The genes are TRBV6-6 and TRBJ1-2; TRBD1 matches at 8 bases. Unmatched junction bases numbered 19, after V lost 8 bases and J lost 8 bases. The CDR3 sequence is 16 residues long. Germline V gives CDR1 MNHNY, CDR2 SVGAGI (reference sequence). CDR3 region: CASVSGPGQGTWGYTF. As DNA, the CDR3 is TGTGCCAGCGTCTCGGGCCCTGGACAGGGTACGTGGGGCTACACCTTC.

The chain employs TRBV19 and TRBJ2-2; perhaps TRBD1 as D (6 bases). The CDR3 spans 15 residues. The V gene's germline CDR1 is LNHDA and CDR2 SQIVND (reference sequence). The V gene lost 6 bases and the J gene lost 0 bases, with 11 bases spanning the gap. CDR3: CASRQGPTNTGELFF. The CDR3 nucleotides are TGTGCCAGTAGGCAGGGGCCGACGAACACCGGGGAGCTGTTTTTT.

The chain is built from TRBV7-2 and TRBJ2-1; D remains unclear. V was trimmed by 5 bases and J by 6 bases, leaving 11 bases between them. Germline V lookup: CDR1 SGHTA, CDR2 FQGNSA. The CDR3 extends over 13 amino acids. The CDR3 DNA sequence: TGTGCCAGCAGCCCGCGCCCTCCCAATGAGCAGTTCTTC. Translation gives CASSPRPPNEQFF.

The chain recombines TRBV5-1 with TRBJ2-7, with D possibly matching TRBD1 (5 bases). CDR3 length equals 15 residues. From germline, CDR1 is SGHRS and CDR2 YFSETQ. V was pared by 1 base and J by 0 bases, with 11 bases between. The DNA for the CDR3 is TGCGCCAGCAGCTTGAATCGGCAGGGCTCCTACGAGCAGTACTTC. Amino acids: CASSLNRQGSYEQYF.

This chain uses TRBV19 with TRBJ2-3; weak D call: TRBD1 (6 bases). Germline V gene lookup returns CDR1 LNHDA and CDR2 SQIVND (reference sequence). Trimming shortened V by 5 bases and J by 1 base, and 16 bases separated the two germline ends. The length of the CDR3 is 16 residues. The CDR3 protein is CASSRQAPTGTDTQYF. The CDR3 DNA is TGTGCCAGTAGTCGACAGGCTCCTACGGGCACAGATACGCAGTATTTT. Based on the CDR3 plus reference TRBV19 and TRBJ2-3, the full variable domain is DGGITQSPKYLFRKEGQNVTLSCEQNLNHDAMYWYRQDPGQGLRLIYYSQIVNDFQKGDIAEGYSVSREKKESFPLTVTSAQKNPTAFYLCASSRQAPTGTDTQYFGPGTRLTVL.

CDR3 loop: CASSLDRGSGPQHF. The CDR3 DNA sequence: TGTGCCAGCAGCTTGGACAGGGGCAGCGGGCCCCAGCATTTT. The chain combines TRBV5-4 with TRBJ1-5; 7 bases are a match to TRBD1. The V segment lost 0 bases and the J segment 9 bases; nucleotides outside the gene matches: 6. Germline V gives CDR1 SGHNT, CDR2 YYREEE (reference sequence). The CDR3 runs to 14 residues. Looking up the rest from reference TRBV5-4 and TRBJ1-5 gives the full variable domain: ETGVTQSPTHLIKTRGQQVTLRCSSQSGHNTVSWYQQALGQGPQFIFQYYREEENGRGNFPPRFSGLQFPNYSSELNVNALELDDSALYLCASSLDRGSGPQHFGDGTRLSIL.

V is TRBV27 and J is TRBJ1-1; 8 positions match TRBD1. Germline V gene lookup returns CDR1 MNHEY and CDR2 SMNVEV (reference sequence). This CDR3 contains 15 residues. After removal of 1 base from V and 5 bases from J, the junction contained 6 bases not matched to a gene. The CDR3 is CASSLYQGARTEAFF. CDR3 DNA: TGTGCCAGCAGTTTATACCAGGGGGCAAGGACTGAAGCTTTCTTT.

The CDR3 nucleotides are TGTGCCAGCAGCACAGGGCCTGGGGAGACCCAGTACTTC. As protein: CASSTGPGETQYF. The genes are TRBV7-2 and TRBJ2-5, with a weak D call TRBD1 (6 bases). The V and J ends lost 5 bases and 5 bases respectively, with 12 bases between them. CDR1 and CDR2 from the germline V gene are SGHTA and FQGNSA. This CDR3 comprises 13 residues. Variable domain in full (rest from reference TRBV7-2 and TRBJ2-5): GAGVSQSPSNKVTEKGKDVELRCDPISGHTALYWYRQSLGQGLEFLIYFQGNSAPDKSGLPSDRFSAERTGGSVSTLTIQRTQQEDSAVYLCASSTGPGETQYFGPGTRLLVL.

The CDR3 region has the DNA TGTGCCAGCAGTCCCTCCGGGACTAGCGGGTTAAGCTCCTACAATGAGCAGTTCTTC. It is translated as CASSPSGTSGLSSYNEQFF. The V and J genes are TRBV28 and TRBJ2-1; TRBD2 agrees at 12 bases. Germline V lookup: CDR1 MDHEN, CDR2 SYDVKM. The CDR3 runs to 19 residues. J gave up 0 bases and V 5 bases, and 11 bases lay outside the gene matches.

The chain is built from TRBV4-2 and TRBJ2-5; 8 bases are shared with TRBD1. The ends lost 3 bases at V and 2 bases at J; junction bases unmatched: 8. The CDR3 is made up of 16 amino acids. Germline V lookup: CDR1 LGHNA, CDR2 YNFKEQ. DNA for the CDR3: TGTGCCAGCAGCCAGACAGGGGCCCGGACGCAAGAGACCCAGTACTTC. Translated, it gives CASSQTGARTQETQYF.

The chain uses TRBV5-1 and TRBJ2-2; perhaps TRBD1 as D (5 bases). Germline lookup yields CDR1 SGHRS and CDR2 YFSETQ. The CDR3 is 14 amino acids. V gave up 3 bases and J gave up 4 bases, with 10 bases separating them. CDR3 DNA: TGCGCCAGCAGCTCGGGTCAGGGCACCGGGGAGCTGTTTTTT. This translates into CASSSGQGTGELFF.

This chain links TRBV5-6 with TRBJ1-5, with D hard to call. Germline CDR1 is SGHDT and CDR2 is YYEEEE. The CDR3 length is 14 residues. The germline V and J ends were trimmed by 4 bases and 2 bases, with 10 bases remaining between them. In nucleotides, the CDR3 is TGTGCCAGCAGCGGGCCCGGGGGCAATCAGCCCCAGCATTTT. Translating it yields CASSGPGGNQPQHF.

In its sample, this clone was seen a few times. The chain uses TRBV6-5 and TRBJ2-5; D possibly corresponds to TRBD1 (6 bases). CDR3 size: 12 residues. The V and J ends lost 7 bases and 9 bases respectively, with 15 bases between them. Germline loops: CDR1 MNHEY, CDR2 SVGAGI. CDR3 DNA: TGTGCCAGCACAGGGGCCCAGAAGGCCCAGTACTTC. Translated: CASTGAQKAQYF.

The chain employs TRBV6-5 and TRBJ2-3; weak D call: TRBD2 (5 bases). Germline CDR1 and CDR2: MNHEY and SVGAGI. This CDR3 has 15 amino acids. Trimming shortened V by 2 bases and J by 4 bases, and 13 bases separated the two germline ends. CDR3 bases: TGTGCCAGCAGTTACAGGGAGATCTCTCCAGATACGCAGTATTTT. Translating it yields CASSYREISPDTQYF.

The V and J genes are TRBV29-1 and TRBJ2-1, with 7 bases identical to TRBD2. The CDR3 contains 14 residues. With 5 bases clipped from V and 7 bases from J, the junction kept 11 bases outside the gene matches. The germline gives CDR1 SQVTM, CDR2 ANQGSEA. CDR3 loop: CSVKLPGLLNEQFF. CDR3 nucleotides: TGCAGCGTTAAACTCCCGGGACTACTAAATGAGCAGTTCTTC.

CDR3 in amino acids: CASSLVQRGNTGELFF. CDR3 sequence (DNA): TGCGCCAGCAGCTTGGTACAGCGGGGGAACACCGGGGAGCTGTTTTTT. V and J are TRBV5-1 and TRBJ2-2, with 7 bases fitting TRBD2. The CDR3 is made up of 16 amino acids. Trimming took 0 bases from V and 1 from J; bases not matched to a gene: 3. Germline loops: CDR1 SGHRS, CDR2 YFSETQ. The full variable domain, rest sourced from reference TRBV5-1 and TRBJ2-2, is KAGVTQTPRYLIKTRGQQVTLSCSPISGHRSVSWYQQTPGQGLQFLFEYFSETQRNKGNFPGRFSGRQFSNSRSEMNVSTLELGDSALYLCASSLVQRGNTGELFFGEGSRLTVL.

This clone ranks as medium-sized (0.01 to 0.1%). V is TRBV7-2 and J is TRBJ2-5, with a weak D call TRBD1 (6 bases). This CDR3 is built from 13 residues. V was trimmed by 5 bases and J by 4 bases, leaving 11 bases between them. Per germline, CDR1 SGHTA and CDR2 FQGNSA. DNA of the CDR3: TGTGCCAGCAGCCTTAGCAGGGGAGAGACCCAGTACTTC. Protein product: CASSLSRGETQYF.

This clone was found a few times. CDR3 region: CSATSGSTQYF. CDR3 DNA sequence: TGCAGTGCCACCAGCGGGAGCACGCAGTATTTT. The V and J genes are TRBV20-1 and TRBJ2-3; 8 bases line up with TRBD2. V dropped 6 bases and J dropped 9; count of bases not matched to a gene: 5. CDR1 is DFQATT and CDR2 is SNEGSKA in the germline V gene (reference sequence). The CDR3 contains 11 residues.

In this sample, this clone turned up a few times. This chain uses TRBV5-6 with TRBJ2-7; D ambiguous. CDR1 and CDR2 (germline): SGHDT, YYEEEE. The CDR3 is made up of 11 amino acids. Trimming left V 4 bases short and J 5 bases short, with 7 bases between. The DNA for the CDR3 is TGTGCCAGCAGCCGTAGCCACGAGCAGTACTTC. This codes for CASSRSHEQYF.

The V gene is TRBV7-2, the J gene TRBJ1-6, with D possibly TRBD1 on 6 matching bases. The germline V gene has CDR1 SGHTA and CDR2 FQGNSA. The CDR3 runs 19 residues. The V end lost 1 base, the J end lost 1 base, and 17 bases lay between the germline ends. Here the CDR3 reads CASSLVPGGKGSYNSPLHF. The CDR3 region has the DNA TGTGCCAGCAGCTTAGTCCCTGGGGGCAAAGGGTCCTATAATTCACCCCTCCACTTT.

The sample holds a few counts of this clone. The chain has TRBV7-9 and TRBJ1-6; the D is unclear. Germline CDR1 and CDR2: SEHNR and FQNEAQ (reference sequence). CDR3 length: 13 amino acids. Deletions cut 3 bases from V and 7 bases from J, with 7 bases between. The CDR3 coding sequence is TGTGCCAGCAGCTTCACAGACAATTCACCCCTCCACTTT. As protein: CASSFTDNSPLHF.

This clone appeared a few times. The chain uses TRBV6-6 and TRBJ2-2, with D tentatively TRBD2 (5 bases). Germline CDR1 is MNHNY and CDR2 is SVGAGI (reference sequence). V shed 0 bases and J shed 5 bases, with 7 bases lying between them. This CDR3 comprises 14 residues. CDR3 sequence reads: CASSYSTGTGELFF. Written as DNA, the CDR3 is TGTGCCAGCAGTTACTCAACGGGGACCGGGGAGCTGTTTTTT.